The text below deals with one T cell receptor (beta chain). Its matching antigen is unknown. The data were taken from a study of Ad26.COV2.S vaccination and SARS-CoV-2 variants. General observations from the study: Quantification of TCR breadth and depth may have yielded underestimates of total T cell responses. Placebo recipients trailed vaccine recipients in spike-specific TCR breadth.

Deletions cut 10 bases from V and 7 bases from J, with 11 bases between. The CDR3 sequence is 10 residues long. The germline gives CDR1 LGHNA, CDR2 YNFKEQ. Using immunoSEQ multiplex PCR, the repertoire was profiled, and TCRdb retains in-frame clones only, with some absent. Among roughly 320,000 clones listed, about nine tenths were seen once. Noted treatment: 15 to 20 received Ad26.COV2.S at low or high dose, single or two shots; 5 received placebo; per-sample allocation not given. At day 63 after the first vaccine or placebo injection, samples were drawn. Adults aged 18-55 years in Boston included the donor.

The chain employs TRBV4-2 and TRBJ2-7; TRBD2 is a possible D gene (6 bases). The sample here was peripheral blood, taken in a trial of Ad26.COV2.S vaccine versus placebo. This sequence was found in a person between 18 and 65 years old who received the Ad26.COV2.S COVID-19 vaccine or a placebo. CDR3 bases: TGTGCCACCGGGGGAAGGGAGCAGTACTTC. This encodes CATGGREQYF.